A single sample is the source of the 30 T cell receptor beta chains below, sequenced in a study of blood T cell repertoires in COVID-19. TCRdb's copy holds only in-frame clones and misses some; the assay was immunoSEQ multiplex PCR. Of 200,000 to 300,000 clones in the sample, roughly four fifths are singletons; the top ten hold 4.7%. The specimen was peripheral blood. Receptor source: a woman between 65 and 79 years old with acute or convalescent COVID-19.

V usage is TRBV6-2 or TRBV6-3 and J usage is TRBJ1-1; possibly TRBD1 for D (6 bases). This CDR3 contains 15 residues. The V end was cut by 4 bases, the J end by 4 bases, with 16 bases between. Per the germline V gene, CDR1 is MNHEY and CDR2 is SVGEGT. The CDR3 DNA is TGTGCCAGCAGTTGGACAGTCTTAGGGACCACTGAAGCTTTCTTT. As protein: CASSWTVLGTTEAFF.

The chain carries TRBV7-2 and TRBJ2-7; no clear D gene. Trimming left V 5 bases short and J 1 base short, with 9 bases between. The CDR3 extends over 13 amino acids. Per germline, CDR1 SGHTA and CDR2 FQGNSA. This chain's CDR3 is CASSPLGSYEQYF. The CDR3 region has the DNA TGTGCCAGCAGCCCTCTAGGTTCCTACGAGCAGTACTTC.

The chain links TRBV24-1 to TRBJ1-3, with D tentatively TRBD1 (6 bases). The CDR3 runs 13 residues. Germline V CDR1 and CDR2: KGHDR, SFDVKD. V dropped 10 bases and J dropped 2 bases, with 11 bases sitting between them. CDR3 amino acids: CATQQGPGNTIYF. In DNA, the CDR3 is TGTGCCACTCAACAGGGTCCTGGAAACACCATATATTTT.

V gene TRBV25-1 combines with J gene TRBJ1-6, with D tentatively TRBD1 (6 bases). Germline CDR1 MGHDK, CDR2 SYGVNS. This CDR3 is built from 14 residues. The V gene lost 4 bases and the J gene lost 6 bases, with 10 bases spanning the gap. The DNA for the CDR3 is TGTGCCAGCAGTGGATTACAGGGTAATTCACCCCTCCACTTT. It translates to CASSGLQGNSPLHF.

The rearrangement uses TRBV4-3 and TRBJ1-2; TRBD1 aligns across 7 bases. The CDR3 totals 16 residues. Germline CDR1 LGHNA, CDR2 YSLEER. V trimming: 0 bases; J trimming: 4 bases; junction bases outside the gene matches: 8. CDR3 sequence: CASSQDPTGDFYGYTF. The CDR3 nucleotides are TGCGCCAGCAGCCAAGATCCCACAGGGGACTTCTATGGCTACACCTTC.

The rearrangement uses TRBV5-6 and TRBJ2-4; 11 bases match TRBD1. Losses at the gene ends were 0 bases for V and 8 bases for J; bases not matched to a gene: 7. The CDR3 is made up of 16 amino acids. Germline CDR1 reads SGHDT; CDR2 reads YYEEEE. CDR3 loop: CASSLVGQGAVDIQYF. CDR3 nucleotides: TGTGCCAGCAGCTTGGTCGGACAGGGGGCTGTGGACATTCAGTACTTC.

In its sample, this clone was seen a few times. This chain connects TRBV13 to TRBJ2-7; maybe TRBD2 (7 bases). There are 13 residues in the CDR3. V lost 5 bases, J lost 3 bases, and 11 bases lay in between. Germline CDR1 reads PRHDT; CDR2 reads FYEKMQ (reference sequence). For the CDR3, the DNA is TGTGCCAGCAGCCGGGGGGCCCGCTACGAGCAGTACTTC. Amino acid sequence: CASSRGARYEQYF.

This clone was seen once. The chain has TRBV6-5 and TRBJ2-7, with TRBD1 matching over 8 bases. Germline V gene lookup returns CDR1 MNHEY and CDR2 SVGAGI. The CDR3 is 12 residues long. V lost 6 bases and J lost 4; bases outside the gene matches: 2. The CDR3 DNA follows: TGTGCCAGCAGGACAGGGGCTTACGAGCAGTACTTC. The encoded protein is CASRTGAYEQYF.

The CDR3 bases are TGTGCCAGCAGTGAAGCGGGACAGCTCACTGAAGCTTTCTTT. It is translated as CASSEAGQLTEAFF. V and J are TRBV2 and TRBJ1-1; 7 bases agree with TRBD1. Per germline, CDR1 SNHLY and CDR2 FYNNEI. The CDR3 is 14 residues long. Unmatched junction bases numbered 2, after V lost 0 bases and J lost 4 bases.

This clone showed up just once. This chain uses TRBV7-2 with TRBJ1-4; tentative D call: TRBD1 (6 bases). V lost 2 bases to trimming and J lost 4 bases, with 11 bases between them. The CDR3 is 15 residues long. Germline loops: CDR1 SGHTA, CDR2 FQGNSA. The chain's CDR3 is CASSLYDRSNEKLFF. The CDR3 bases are TGTGCCAGCAGCTTATACGACAGGAGTAATGAAAAACTGTTTTTT.

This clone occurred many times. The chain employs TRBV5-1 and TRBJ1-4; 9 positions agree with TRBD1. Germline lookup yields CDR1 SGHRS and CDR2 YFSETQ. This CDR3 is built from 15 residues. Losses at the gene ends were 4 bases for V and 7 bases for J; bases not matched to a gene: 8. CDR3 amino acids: CASSGLQGAREKLFF. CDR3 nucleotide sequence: TGCGCCAGCAGCGGATTACAGGGGGCGCGTGAAAAACTGTTTTTT.

CDR3 nucleotide sequence: TGCAGTGCTAGTGTCTATGAGCAGTTCTTC. As protein: CSASVYEQFF. The rearrangement links TRBV20-1 to TRBJ2-1; D is unclear. Germline loops: CDR1 DFQATT, CDR2 SNEGSKA (reference sequence). Trimming shortened V by 3 bases and J by 8 bases, and 5 bases separated the two germline ends. This CDR3 is built from 10 residues.

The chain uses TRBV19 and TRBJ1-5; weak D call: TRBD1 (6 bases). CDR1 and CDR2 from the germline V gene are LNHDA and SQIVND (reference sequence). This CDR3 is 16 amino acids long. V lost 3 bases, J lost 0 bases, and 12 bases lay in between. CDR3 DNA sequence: TGTGCCAGTAGTATTCGGGACATTGATAGCAATCAGCCCCAGCATTTT. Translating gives CASSIRDIDSNQPQHF.

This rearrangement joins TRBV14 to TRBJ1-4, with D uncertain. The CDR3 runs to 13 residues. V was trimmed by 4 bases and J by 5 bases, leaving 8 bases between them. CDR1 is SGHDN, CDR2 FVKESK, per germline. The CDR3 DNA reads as TGTGCCAGCAGCCGGGCCGTAAATGAAAAACTGTTTTTT. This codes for CASSRAVNEKLFF.

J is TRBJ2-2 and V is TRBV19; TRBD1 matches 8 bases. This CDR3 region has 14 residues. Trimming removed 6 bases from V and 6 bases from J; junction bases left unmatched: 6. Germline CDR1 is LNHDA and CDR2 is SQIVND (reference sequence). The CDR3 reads CASRYRGAAGELFF. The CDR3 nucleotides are TGTGCCAGTAGATACAGGGGGGCTGCCGGGGAGCTGTTTTTT.

The CDR3 region has the DNA TGTGCCAGCAGGGGAGGGACGGTTTTTGAAGCTTTCTTT. It specifies CASRGGTVFEAFF. The J gene is TRBJ1-1, the V gene TRBV6-5, with D possibly matching TRBD1 (5 bases). The V end was cut by 6 bases, the J end by 7 bases, with 15 bases between. The length of the CDR3 is 13 residues. Germline CDR1 reads MNHEY; CDR2 reads SVGAGI.

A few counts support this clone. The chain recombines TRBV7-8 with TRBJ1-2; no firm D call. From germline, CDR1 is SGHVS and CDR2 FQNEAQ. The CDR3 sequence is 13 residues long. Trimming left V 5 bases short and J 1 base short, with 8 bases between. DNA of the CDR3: TGTGCCAGCAGCCCCCAGGTTAACTATGGCTACACCTTC. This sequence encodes CASSPQVNYGYTF.

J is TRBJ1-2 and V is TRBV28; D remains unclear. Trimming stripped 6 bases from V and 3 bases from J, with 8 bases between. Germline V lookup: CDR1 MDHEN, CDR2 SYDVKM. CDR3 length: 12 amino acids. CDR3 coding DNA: TGTGCCAGCAGGGGCGTCGACTATGGCTACACCTTC. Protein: CASRGVDYGYTF.

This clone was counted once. CDR3 region: CASSPTASEQYF. DNA for the CDR3: TGCGCCAGCAGCCCGACAGCCTCCGAGCAGTACTTC. This chain connects TRBV5-1 to TRBJ2-7, with a tentative D call TRBD1 (5 bases). The CDR3 is made up of 12 amino acids. Germline V gene data show CDR1 as SGHRS and CDR2 as YFSETQ. The ends were cut back, 4 bases at V and 6 bases at J, with 11 bases in the middle.

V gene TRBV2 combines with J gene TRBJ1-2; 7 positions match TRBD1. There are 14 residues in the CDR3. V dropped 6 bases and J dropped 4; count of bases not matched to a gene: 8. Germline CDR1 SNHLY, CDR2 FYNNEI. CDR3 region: CASRVNRGLYGYTF. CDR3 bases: TGTGCCAGCAGGGTTAACAGGGGACTCTATGGCTACACCTTC. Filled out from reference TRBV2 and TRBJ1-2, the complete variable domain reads EPEVTQTPSHQVTQMGQEVILRCVPISNHLYFYWYRQILGQKVEFLVSFYNNEISEKSEIFDDQFSVERPDGSNFTLKIRSTKLEDSAMYFCASRVNRGLYGYTFGSGTRLTVV.

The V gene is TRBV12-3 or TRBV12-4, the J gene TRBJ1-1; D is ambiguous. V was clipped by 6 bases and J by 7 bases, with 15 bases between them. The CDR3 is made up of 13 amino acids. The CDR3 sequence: CASSLPGLGEAFF. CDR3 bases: TGTGCCAGCAGCTTGCCGGGTCTCGGTGAAGCTTTCTTT.

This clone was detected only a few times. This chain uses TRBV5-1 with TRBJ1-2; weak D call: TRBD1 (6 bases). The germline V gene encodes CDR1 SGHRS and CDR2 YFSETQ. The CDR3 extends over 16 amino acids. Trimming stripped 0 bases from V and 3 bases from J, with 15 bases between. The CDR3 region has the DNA TGCGCCAGCAGCTTGGCAGGAACAGGGAGCGACTATGGCTACACCTTC. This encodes CASSLAGTGSDYGYTF.

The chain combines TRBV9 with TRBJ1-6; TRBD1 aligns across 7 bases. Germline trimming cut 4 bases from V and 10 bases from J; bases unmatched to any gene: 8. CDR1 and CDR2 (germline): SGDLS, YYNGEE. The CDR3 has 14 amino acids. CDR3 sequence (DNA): TGTGCCAGCAGCCTGGGGACAGAAGCCTCACCCCTCCACTTT. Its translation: CASSLGTEASPLHF. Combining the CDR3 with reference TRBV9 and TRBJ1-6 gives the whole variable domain DSGVTQTPKHLITATGQRVTLRCSPRSGDLSVYWYQQSLDQGLQFLIQYYNGEERAKGNILERFSAQQFPDLHSELNLSSLELGDSALYFCASSLGTEASPLHFGNGTRLTVT.

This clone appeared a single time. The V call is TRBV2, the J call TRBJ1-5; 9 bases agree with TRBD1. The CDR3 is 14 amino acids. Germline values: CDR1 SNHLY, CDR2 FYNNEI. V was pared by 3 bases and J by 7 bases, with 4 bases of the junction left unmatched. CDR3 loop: CASSDDRGEQPQHF. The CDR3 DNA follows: TGTGCCAGCAGTGACGACAGGGGGGAACAGCCCCAGCATTTT.

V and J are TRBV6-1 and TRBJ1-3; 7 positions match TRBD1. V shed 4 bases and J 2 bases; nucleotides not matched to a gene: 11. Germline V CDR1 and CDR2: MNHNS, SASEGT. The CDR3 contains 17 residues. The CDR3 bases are TGTGCCAGCAGTGGTTTCCAGGGACAGAACGCTGGAAACACCATATATTTT. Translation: CASSGFQGQNAGNTIYF.

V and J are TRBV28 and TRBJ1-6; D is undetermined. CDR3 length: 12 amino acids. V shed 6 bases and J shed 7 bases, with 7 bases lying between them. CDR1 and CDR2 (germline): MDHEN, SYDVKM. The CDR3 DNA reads TGTGCCAGCAGCTTAGTAAATTCACCCCTCCACTTT. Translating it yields CASSLVNSPLHF.

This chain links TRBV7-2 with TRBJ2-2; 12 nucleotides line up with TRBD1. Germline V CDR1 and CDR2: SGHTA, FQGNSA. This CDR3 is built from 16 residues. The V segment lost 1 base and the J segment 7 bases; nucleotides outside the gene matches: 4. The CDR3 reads CASSLVGTGGHGELFF. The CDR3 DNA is TGTGCCAGCAGCTTAGTCGGGACAGGGGGCCACGGGGAGCTGTTTTTT.

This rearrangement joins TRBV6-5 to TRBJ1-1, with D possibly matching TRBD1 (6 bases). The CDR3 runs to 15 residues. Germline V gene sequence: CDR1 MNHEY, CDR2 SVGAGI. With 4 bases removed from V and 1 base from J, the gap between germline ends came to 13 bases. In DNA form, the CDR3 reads TGTGCCAGCAGTTCCAGGGGCCGCCCGAACACTGAAGCTTTCTTT. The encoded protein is CASSSRGRPNTEAFF.

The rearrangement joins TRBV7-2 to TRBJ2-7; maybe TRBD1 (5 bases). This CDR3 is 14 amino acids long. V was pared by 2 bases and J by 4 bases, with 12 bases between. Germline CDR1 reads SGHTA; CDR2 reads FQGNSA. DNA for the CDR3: TGTGCCAGCAGCTTAATGGGGCTAGGGTACGAGCAGTACTTC. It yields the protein CASSLMGLGYEQYF.

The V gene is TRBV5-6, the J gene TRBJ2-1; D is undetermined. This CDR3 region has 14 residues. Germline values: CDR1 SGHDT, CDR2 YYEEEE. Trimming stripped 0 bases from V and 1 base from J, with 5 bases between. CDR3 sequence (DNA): TGTGCCAGCAGCTTGGTTTATTCCTACAATGAGCAGTTCTTC. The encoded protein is CASSLVYSYNEQFF.